The 9 T cell receptor beta chains in this list originate from one sample, sequenced in a study of blood T cell repertoires in COVID-19. Generated by immunoSEQ multiplex PCR, the TCRdb table keeps only in-frame clones and is missing some. The table shows roughly 250,000 clones, with around four fifths occurring only once. The sequencing input was peripheral blood. These receptors were obtained from a woman between 40 and 50 years old with active or convalescent COVID-19.

The genes are TRBV30 and TRBJ1-6; D may be TRBD1 (6 bases). The CDR3 loop spans 13 amino acids. Trimming stripped 3 bases from V and 8 bases from J, with 11 bases between. CDR1 GTSNPN and CDR2 SVGIG come from the germline V gene (reference sequence). The CDR3 loop reads CAWRRAGDSPLHF. The CDR3 DNA reads as TGTGCCTGGAGACGGGCAGGGGATTCACCCCTCCACTTT.

This clone has more than one count but fewer than ten. The chain uses TRBV5-4 and TRBJ1-4; D not resolved. CDR1 is SGHNT, CDR2 YYREEE, per germline (reference sequence). This CDR3 spans 16 amino acids. The V and J ends lost 4 bases and 0 bases respectively, with 13 bases between them. CDR3 protein: CASSPEVGTTNEKLFF. DNA of the CDR3: TGTGCCAGCAGCCCAGAGGTCGGTACAACTAATGAAAAACTGTTTTTT.

The gene calls are TRBV2 and TRBJ1-4; a weak D match, TRBD1 (5 bases). Per germline, CDR1 SNHLY and CDR2 FYNNEI. Trimming took off 2 bases at V and 5 bases at J, with 9 bases between the two ends. The CDR3 runs 14 residues. This CDR3 reads CASSEWGANEKLFF. For the CDR3, the DNA is TGTGCCAGCAGTGAATGGGGCGCAAATGAAAAACTGTTTTTT.

The chain uses TRBV7-3 and TRBJ2-2, with D hard to call. CDR1 SGHTA and CDR2 FQGTGA come from the germline V gene. This CDR3 is 15 amino acids long. V lost 2 bases and J 1 base, leaving 8 bases between the germline ends. CDR3 sequence: CASSLPGLNTGELFF. The CDR3 coding sequence is TGTGCCAGCAGCTTACCAGGCCTGAACACCGGGGAGCTGTTTTTT.

V is TRBV5-1 and J is TRBJ2-5; 8 positions match TRBD1. CDR1 and CDR2 from the germline V gene are SGHRS and YFSETQ. After removal of 0 bases from V and 5 bases from J, the junction contained 9 bases not matched to a gene. The CDR3 extends over 16 amino acids. CDR3 sequence reads: CASSLAAQGARETQYF. CDR3 coding DNA: TGCGCCAGCAGCTTGGCCGCGCAGGGGGCTAGGGAGACCCAGTACTTC. The whole variable domain, remainder taken from reference TRBV5-1 and TRBJ2-5, is KAGVTQTPRYLIKTRGQQVTLSCSPISGHRSVSWYQQTPGQGLQFLFEYFSETQRNKGNFPGRFSGRQFSNSRSEMNVSTLELGDSALYLCASSLAAQGARETQYFGPGTRLLVL.

This chain links TRBV21-1 with TRBJ1-3; the table's D gene call, TRBD1, was not cross checked with the DNA. TRBV21-1 counts as a pseudogene. The CDR3 is 13 residues long. The CDR3 coding sequence is TGTGCCAGCAGCGAACAGGGGAGAAACACCATATATTTT. Translation: CASSEQGRNTIYF.

The gene calls are TRBV19 and TRBJ1-5; a weak D match, TRBD1 (6 bases). The germline V gene encodes CDR1 LNHDA and CDR2 SQIVND (reference sequence). V was clipped by 6 bases and J by 2 bases, with 14 bases between them. CDR3 length: 15 amino acids. CDR3 nucleotide sequence: TGTGCCAGTAGCGCCTTAGGGGGGGGCAATCAGCCCCAGCATTTT. Translation: CASSALGGGNQPQHF.

This chain links TRBV5-5 with TRBJ1-5, with 7 bases matching TRBD1. CDR1 is SGHKS and CDR2 is YYEKEE in the germline V gene (reference sequence). This CDR3 region has 15 residues. The V and J ends lost 4 bases and 9 bases, in that order; junction bases with no gene match: 13. CDR3 amino acids: CASSGQTGRLGPQHF. Written as DNA, the CDR3 is TGTGCCAGCAGCGGGCAGACAGGGCGTCTGGGGCCCCAGCATTTT.

This clone was counted a few times. The chain is built from TRBV5-1 and TRBJ1-6; TRBD1 matches 9 bases. The CDR3 length is 16 residues. Germline loops: CDR1 SGHRS, CDR2 YFSETQ. J lost 6 bases, V lost 0 bases, and 4 bases had no gene match. The CDR3 DNA reads TGCGCCAGCAGCTTGGGTTTGGGACAGGGTAATTCACCCCTCCACTTT. Its protein product is CASSLGLGQGNSPLHF. Together with reference TRBV5-1 and TRBJ1-6, the CDR3 gives the full variable domain: KAGVTQTPRYLIKTRGQQVTLSCSPISGHRSVSWYQQTPGQGLQFLFEYFSETQRNKGNFPGRFSGRQFSNSRSEMNVSTLELGDSALYLCASSLGLGQGNSPLHFGNGTRLTVT.